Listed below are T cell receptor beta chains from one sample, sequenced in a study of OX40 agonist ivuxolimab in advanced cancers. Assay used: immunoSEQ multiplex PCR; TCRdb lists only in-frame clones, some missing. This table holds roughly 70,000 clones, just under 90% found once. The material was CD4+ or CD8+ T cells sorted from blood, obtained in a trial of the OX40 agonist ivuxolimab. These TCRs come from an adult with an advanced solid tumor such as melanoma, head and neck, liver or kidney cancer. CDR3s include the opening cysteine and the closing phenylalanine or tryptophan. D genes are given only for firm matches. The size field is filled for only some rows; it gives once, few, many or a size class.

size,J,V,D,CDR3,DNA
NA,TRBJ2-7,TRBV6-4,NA,CASSDSRGVWGNPFSYEQYF,TGTGCCAGCAGTGACTCGAGGGGGGTTTGGGGGAACCCATTCTCCTACGAGCAGTACTTC
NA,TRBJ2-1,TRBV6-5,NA,CASSFEGVDEQFF,TGTGCCAGCAGTTTCGAGGGAGTCGATGAGCAGTTCTTC
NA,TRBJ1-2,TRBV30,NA,CAWSPGVPPGYGYTF,TGTGCCTGGAGTCCGGGAGTGCCTCCCGGTTATGGCTACACCTTC
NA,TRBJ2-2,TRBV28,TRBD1,CASSPPGDRHTGELFF,TGTGCCAGCAGTCCCCCCGGGGACAGGCACACCGGGGAGCTGTTTTTT
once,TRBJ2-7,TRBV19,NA,CASSISFSYEQYF,TGTGCCAGTAGTATTAGTTTCTCCTACGAGCAGTACTTC
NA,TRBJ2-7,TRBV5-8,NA,CASSDQGNEQYF,TGTGCCAGCAGCGATCAAGGGAACGAGCAGTACTTC
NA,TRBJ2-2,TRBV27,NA,CASSVTGGGGELFF,TGTGCCAGCAGTGTGACAGGAGGGGGCGGGGAGCTGTTTTTT
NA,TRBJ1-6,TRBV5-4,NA,CASSLQSGGVGDSPLHF,TGTGCCAGCAGCTTGCAAAGTGGGGGTGTTGGCGATTCACCCCTCCACTTT
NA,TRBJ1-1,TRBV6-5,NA,CASSYSYNTEAFF,TGTGCCAGCAGTTACTCGTACAACACTGAAGCTTTCTTT
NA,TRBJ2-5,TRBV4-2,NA,CASSQDVWETQYF,TGTGCCAGCAGCCAAGATGTTTGGGAGACCCAGTACTTC
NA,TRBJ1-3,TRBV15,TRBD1,CATSRDPTGAGNTIYF,TGTGCCACCAGCAGAGATCCGACAGGGGCTGGAAACACCATATATTTT